This TCR beta chain was sequenced for a study of cytomegalovirus exposure and HLA in healthy donors. This CDR3 contains 14 residues. Trimming pared 1 base from V and 0 bases from J, leaving 6 bases between. In germline, CDR1 is SGHRS, CDR2 YFSETQ. Those who donated were healthy bone marrow donors. Whole-study findings and limits: When presence/absence was analysed, sequencing depth was taken to be roughly uniform across donors.

Of note for this clone: Its antigen is not identified.

The PCR used 60 Vbeta and 13 Jbeta primers. TCRdb's table, derived via immunoSEQ multiplex PCR, lists solely in-frame clones and lacks some. Of 150,000 to 200,000 clones in the sample, 70% to 85% are singletons; the top ten hold roughly 5%. The sample taken for sequencing was PBMCs. The origin of this receptor is a man aged 18 to 35 in good health and CMV-seronegative. The chain has TRBV5-1 and TRBJ2-3, with D perhaps matching TRBD1 (6 bases). The CDR3 region is CASSLQGSTDTQYF. DNA for the CDR3: TGCGCCAGCAGCTTGCAGGGGAGCACAGATACGCAGTATTTT.